Sequencing of this T cell receptor (beta chain) was carried out in a study of identical twins. This clonotype was observed a few times. TCRdb reprocessed the 5' RACE reads with MiXCR, giving one entry per CDR3 protein. In the table there are a few hundred thousand distinct CDR3 sequences, over 5.5% of which are singletons. These data were also reused for a study on T cells expressing NK-cell markers.

This TCR was recovered from a woman aged 18-29 years in good health. Sequenced: CD8+ T cells sorted from blood.

CDR3 bases: TGTGCCAGCAGCCCACTAGCGGGAGTCGAGGACAATGAGCAGTTCTTC. Its translation: CASSPLAGVEDNEQFF. The chain joins TRBV12-3 or TRBV12-4 to TRBJ2-1; 11 bases match TRBD2. The length of the CDR3 is 16 residues. Germline trimming cut 6 bases from V and 5 bases from J; bases unmatched to any gene: 9.